A single sample gave rise to the 12 T cell receptor beta chains below, sequenced in a study of T cells expressing NK-cell markers. TCRdb reanalyzed the 5' RACE reads, giving one entry per CDR3 protein sequence and no DNA. The specimen's table records about 460,000 distinct CDR3 sequences. The specimen was blood T cells: a sorted CD56 or NKG2C T cell subset, CD4+ or CD8+ T cells, or bulk PBMC T cells (not recorded which). The receptors here all came from a woman aged 45-60 years in good health.

The chain has TRBV5-1 and TRBJ2-3; TCRdb proposes TRBD1, but this gene call is untestable without DNA. This CDR3 has 17 amino acids. The germline V gene encodes CDR1 SGHRS and CDR2 YFSETQ. The CDR3 region is CASSPRSRTGGTDTQYF.

The CDR3: CASSLLAGFGDTQYF. The J gene is TRBJ2-3, the V gene TRBV7-3; the TCRdb D gene call, TRBD2, has no DNA to confirm it. This CDR3 spans 15 amino acids. Germline CDR1 is SGHTA and CDR2 is FQGTGA.

J is TRBJ1-2 and V is TRBV3-1; TCRdb gives TRBD1 as the D gene, but with no DNA this cannot be confirmed. Germline V gene sequence: CDR1 LGHDT, CDR2 YNNKEL (reference sequence). The CDR3 has 15 residues. CDR3 sequence: CASSQDYPGAYGYTF.

CDR3 amino acids: CSAQWGNTIYF. The chain links TRBV20-1 to TRBJ1-3. Germline CDR1 and CDR2: DFQATT and SNEGSKA (reference sequence). The CDR3 is 11 amino acids.

The J gene is TRBJ2-5, the V gene TRBV14; the D call from TCRdb, TRBD1, cannot be confirmed without DNA. This CDR3 contains 13 residues. Germline CDR1 and CDR2: SGHDN and FVKESK. This CDR3 reads CASSLGGAAGQYF.

This chain's CDR3 is CASSLWRDRAKDSPLHF. The chain couples TRBV5-6 to TRBJ1-6; as DNA is missing, the TRBD1 call by TCRdb cannot be tested. Germline V gives CDR1 SGHDT, CDR2 YYEEEE. The length of the CDR3 is 17 residues.

The chain carries TRBV29-1 and TRBJ2-1; TCRdb selects TRBD2, and the lack of DNA leaves this call unchecked. Germline CDR1 reads SQVTM; CDR2 reads ANQGSEA. The length of the CDR3 is 18 residues. The CDR3: CSVEASRVGLAVYNEQFF.

The chain combines TRBV12-3 or TRBV12-4 with TRBJ1-2; the TCRdb call, TRBD1, lacks DNA for checking. CDR3 length: 15 amino acids. The CDR3 sequence is CASSFGNRGNYGYTF.

The chain joins TRBV12-3 or TRBV12-4 to TRBJ1-5. CDR3 size: 14 residues. The CDR3 sequence is CASSLGQPGGPQHF.

This rearrangement joins TRBV5-1 to TRBJ1-1; TCRdb indicates TRBD1, and absent DNA this call remains unverified. Germline CDR1 is SGHRS and CDR2 is YFSETQ. This CDR3 contains 15 residues. The CDR3 reads CASSLGAGTGVEAFF.

This chain connects TRBV5-6 to TRBJ1-1. The CDR3 covers 15 residues. Germline CDR1 reads SGHDT; CDR2 reads YYEEEE. The CDR3 region is CASSTWTPMNTEAFF.

The chain couples TRBV20-1 to TRBJ1-4; TCRdb's assignment of TRBD1 cannot be checked, as there is no DNA. This CDR3 has 19 amino acids. Germline assignment: CDR1 DFQATT and CDR2 SNEGSKA (reference sequence). CDR3 sequence reads: CSAEWTAIERAITNEKLFF.